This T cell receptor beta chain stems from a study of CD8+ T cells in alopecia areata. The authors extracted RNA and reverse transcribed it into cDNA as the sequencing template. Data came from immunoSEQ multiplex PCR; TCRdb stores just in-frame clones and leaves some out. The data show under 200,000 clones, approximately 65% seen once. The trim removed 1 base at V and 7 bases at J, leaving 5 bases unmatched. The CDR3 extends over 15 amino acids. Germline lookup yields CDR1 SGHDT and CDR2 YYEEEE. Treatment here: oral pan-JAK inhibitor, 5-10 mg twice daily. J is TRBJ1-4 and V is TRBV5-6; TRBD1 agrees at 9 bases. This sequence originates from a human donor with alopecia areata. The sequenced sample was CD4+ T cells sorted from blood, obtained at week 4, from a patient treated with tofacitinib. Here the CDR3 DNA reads TGTGCCAGCAGCTTGTCCCGGGACAGGGTTGAAAAACTGTTTTTT. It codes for CASSLSRDRVEKLFF. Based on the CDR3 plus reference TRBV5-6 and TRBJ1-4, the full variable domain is DAGVTQSPTHLIKTRGQQVTLRCSPKSGHDTVSWYQQALGQGPQFIFQYYEEEERQRGNFPDRFSGHQFPNYSSELNVNALLLGDSALYLCASSLSRDRVEKLFFGSGTQLSVL.